Listed below are T cell receptor beta chains from one sample, sequenced in a study of identical twins. TCRdb re-analysed the 5' RACE reads in MiXCR, keeping a single row per CDR3 protein. The sample carries 700,000 to 950,000 distinct CDR3 sequences, over 9% recorded once. The same sample was also studied in work on yellow fever vaccine responses in identical twins.

Sample: PBMCs. These receptors were collected from a woman younger than 35 in good health. The CDR3 runs from the conserved cysteine through the conserved F or W. D genes are given only for firm matches. For some rows the clone size is stated as once, few or many, or as a class when expanded; others skip it.

>few|-|TRBV15|TRBJ2-1
CATSRDSSRENDEQFF
TGTGCCACCAGCAGAGATAGTAGCAGGGAGAACGATGAGCAGTTCTTC
>-|-|TRBV7-3|TRBJ2-5
CASSYRPGPQETQYF
TGTGCCAGCAGCTATAGGCCGGGTCCTCAAGAGACCCAGTACTTC
>few|TRBD2|TRBV7-4|TRBJ2-3
CASSHSGARQGTDTQYF
TGTGCCAGCAGCCATAGCGGGGCCCGCCAAGGGACAGATACGCAGTATTTT
>few|-|TRBV12-3/TRBV12-4|TRBJ2-7
CASSSVPHEQYF
TGTGCCAGCAGTTCAGTGCCCCACGAGCAGTACTTC
>-|TRBD1|TRBV5-1|TRBJ1-2
CASSHQTGEVYGYTF
TGCGCCAGCAGCCACCAGACAGGGGAGGTCTATGGCTACACCTTC
>-|-|TRBV4-1|TRBJ2-1
CASSQDQLGPREQFF
TGCGCCAGCAGCCAAGATCAACTAGGTCCGCGGGAGCAGTTCTTC
>-|-|TRBV6-1|TRBJ2-2
CASFGALNTGELFF
TGTGCCAGCTTCGGGGCGTTGAACACCGGGGAGCTGTTTTTT
>-|TRBD2|TRBV29-1|TRBJ2-1
CSVEGTSGRVTYNEQFF
TGCAGCGTTGAAGGGACTAGCGGGAGAGTAACCTACAATGAGCAGTTCTTC
>-|TRBD2|TRBV10-2|TRBJ2-1
CASSVRSGRADEQFF
TGCGCCAGCAGTGTTCGAAGCGGGAGGGCTGATGAGCAGTTCTTC
>many|-|TRBV3-1|TRBJ2-3
CASSQDQLTDTQYF
TGTGCCAGCAGCCAAGATCAGTTGACAGATACGCAGTATTTT
>few|-|TRBV5-1|TRBJ2-2
CASSSLWPLNTGELFF
TGCGCCAGCAGCTCCCTATGGCCCTTGAACACCGGGGAGCTGTTTTTT
>few|-|TRBV3-1|TRBJ2-4
CASSQGDPGPNIQYF
TGTGCCAGCAGCCAAGGGGACCCGGGTCCAAACATTCAGTACTTC
>few|-|TRBV10-3|TRBJ1-4
CAISETRDMDEKLFF
TGTGCCATCAGTGAGACCCGGGACATGGATGAAAAACTGTTTTTT